This is a list of T cell receptor beta chains from one sample in a study of T cell responses to AZD1222 COVID-19 vaccine. TCRdb keeps only in-frame clones here, not all; method: immunoSEQ multiplex PCR. The sample yields tens of thousands of clones, under 90% seen once. Sequencing used peripheral blood, obtained on day 0 of AZD1222 vaccination. The source is an adult in good health. Each CDR3 is given with its conserved first and last residue. The order of the fields is V gene, D gene, clone size, J gene, CDR3 protein, CDR3 DNA. The D gene is left open where the match is weak. Part of the rows lack a size; the others show once, few, many or a class for expanded clones.

v_gene: TRBV7-9
d_gene: NA
abundance: once
j_gene: TRBJ1-4
CDR3aa: CASSPLRGGGGNNEKLFF
CDR3nt: TGTGCCAGCAGCCCGCTCCGGGGCGGAGGAGGCAATAATGAAAAACTGTTTTTT

v_gene: TRBV5-6
d_gene: TRBD1
abundance: NA
j_gene: TRBJ1-1
CDR3aa: CASSRQGLNTEAFF
CDR3nt: TGTGCCAGCAGCCGACAGGGATTGAACACTGAAGCTTTCTTT

v_gene: TRBV7-2
d_gene: TRBD2
abundance: NA
j_gene: TRBJ2-7
CDR3aa: CASSLDPGTSSYEQYF
CDR3nt: TGTGCCAGCAGCTTGGACCCCGGGACTAGCTCCTACGAGCAGTACTTC

v_gene: TRBV10-3
d_gene: NA
abundance: NA
j_gene: TRBJ1-2
CDR3aa: CAISSSGYGYTF
CDR3nt: TGTGCCATCAGTTCTTCAGGTTACGGCTACACCTTC

v_gene: TRBV18
d_gene: NA
abundance: NA
j_gene: TRBJ2-1
CDR3aa: CASSVASSYNEQFF
CDR3nt: TGTGCCAGCTCAGTCGCGAGCTCCTACAATGAGCAGTTCTTC

v_gene: TRBV6-5
d_gene: TRBD1
abundance: NA
j_gene: TRBJ1-1
CDR3aa: CASTQTGDGAEAFF
CDR3nt: TGTGCCAGCACCCAGACAGGGGACGGGGCTGAAGCTTTCTTT

v_gene: TRBV2
d_gene: NA
abundance: NA
j_gene: TRBJ2-7
CDR3aa: CASGGEQYF
CDR3nt: TGTGCCAGCGGGGGCGAGCAGTACTTC

v_gene: TRBV5-6
d_gene: NA
abundance: NA
j_gene: TRBJ1-6
CDR3aa: CASSWGRAHNSPLHF
CDR3nt: TGTGCCAGCAGCTGGGGACGCGCCCATAATTCACCCCTCCACTTT

v_gene: TRBV5-1
d_gene: TRBD2
abundance: NA
j_gene: TRBJ2-3
CDR3aa: CASNPIAGVLNTDTQYF
CDR3nt: TGCGCCAGCAACCCCATAGCGGGAGTGCTTAACACAGATACGCAGTATTTT

v_gene: TRBV2
d_gene: NA
abundance: NA
j_gene: TRBJ2-3
CDR3aa: CASTERYTDTQYF
CDR3nt: TGTGCCAGCACTGAGCGTTACACAGATACGCAGTATTTT

v_gene: TRBV2
d_gene: NA
abundance: NA
j_gene: TRBJ2-2
CDR3aa: CASSESRANTGELFF
CDR3nt: TGTGCCAGCAGTGAATCCAGGGCGAACACCGGGGAGCTGTTTTTT

v_gene: TRBV18
d_gene: NA
abundance: NA
j_gene: TRBJ1-3
CDR3aa: CASSPNSGNTIYF
CDR3nt: TGTGCCAGCTCACCGAACTCTGGAAACACCATATATTTT

v_gene: TRBV6-5
d_gene: TRBD1
abundance: NA
j_gene: TRBJ1-1
CDR3aa: CASIRLDRGTEAFF
CDR3nt: TGTGCCAGCATCCGACTCGACAGGGGCACTGAAGCTTTCTTT

v_gene: TRBV12-3/TRBV12-4
d_gene: NA
abundance: once
j_gene: TRBJ1-2
CDR3aa: CASSLGVGGYTF
CDR3nt: TGTGCCAGCAGTTTGGGGGTAGGAGGCTACACCTTC

v_gene: TRBV28
d_gene: TRBD2
abundance: NA
j_gene: TRBJ2-1
CDR3aa: CATWGLASYNEQFF
CDR3nt: TGTGCCACATGGGGACTAGCGAGCTACAATGAGCAGTTCTTC

v_gene: TRBV5-5
d_gene: NA
abundance: NA
j_gene: TRBJ1-2
CDR3aa: CASSFDGASYGYTF
CDR3nt: TGTGCCAGCAGCTTTGACGGGGCCTCCTATGGCTACACCTTC

v_gene: TRBV5-4
d_gene: NA
abundance: NA
j_gene: TRBJ1-2
CDR3aa: CASSFPGPRGYTF
CDR3nt: TGTGCCAGCAGCTTCCCCGGGCCCCGTGGCTACACCTTC

v_gene: TRBV27
d_gene: TRBD1
abundance: NA
j_gene: TRBJ2-7
CDR3aa: CASSPRFVTGVSYEQYF
CDR3nt: TGTGCCAGCAGTCCACGCTTCGTGACAGGGGTCTCCTACGAGCAGTACTTC

v_gene: TRBV5-4
d_gene: TRBD2
abundance: NA
j_gene: TRBJ2-1
CDR3aa: CASSLGLAGYNEQFF
CDR3nt: TGTGCCAGCAGCTTGGGACTAGCGGGTTACAATGAGCAGTTCTTC

v_gene: TRBV5-4
d_gene: NA
abundance: NA
j_gene: TRBJ2-5
CDR3aa: CASSLTGEETQYF
CDR3nt: TGTGCCAGCAGCTTAACCGGGGAAGAGACCCAGTACTTC

v_gene: TRBV12-3/TRBV12-4
d_gene: NA
abundance: NA
j_gene: TRBJ1-2
CDR3aa: CASSFYVTGYTF
CDR3nt: TGTGCCAGCAGTTTTTATGTTACCGGCTACACCTTC

v_gene: TRBV30
d_gene: NA
abundance: NA
j_gene: TRBJ2-3
CDR3aa: CAWSEWGEADTQYF
CDR3nt: TGTGCCTGGAGTGAATGGGGGGAAGCTGATACGCAGTATTTT

v_gene: TRBV9
d_gene: TRBD2
abundance: NA
j_gene: TRBJ2-7
CDR3aa: CASSRGGLGVYEQYF
CDR3nt: TGTGCCAGCAGCCGGGGGGGACTAGGTGTCTACGAGCAGTACTTC

v_gene: TRBV20-1
d_gene: NA
abundance: NA
j_gene: TRBJ1-1
CDR3aa: CRADANTEAFF
CDR3nt: TGCAGGGCTGATGCGAACACTGAAGCTTTCTTT

v_gene: TRBV27
d_gene: TRBD1
abundance: NA
j_gene: TRBJ1-2
CDR3aa: CASSTDRAYGYTF
CDR3nt: TGTGCCAGCAGTACGGACAGGGCCTATGGCTACACCTTC

v_gene: TRBV19
d_gene: NA
abundance: NA
j_gene: TRBJ1-6
CDR3aa: CASRGGSYNSPLHF
CDR3nt: TGTGCCAGTAGAGGAGGCTCCTATAATTCACCCCTCCACTTT

v_gene: TRBV7-9
d_gene: TRBD2
abundance: NA
j_gene: TRBJ2-3
CDR3aa: CASSSLATSTDTQYF
CDR3nt: TGTGCCAGCAGCTCACTAGCGACCAGCACAGATACGCAGTATTTT

v_gene: TRBV25-1
d_gene: NA
abundance: NA
j_gene: TRBJ1-2
CDR3aa: CASSESRESGYTF
CDR3nt: TGTGCCAGCAGTGAATCCCGAGAGAGTGGCTACACCTTC

v_gene: TRBV19
d_gene: TRBD1
abundance: NA
j_gene: TRBJ2-7
CDR3aa: CASSWPGQGIGEQYF
CDR3nt: TGTGCCAGTAGTTGGCCCGGACAGGGTATTGGCGAGCAGTACTTC

v_gene: TRBV11-2
d_gene: NA
abundance: NA
j_gene: TRBJ2-1
CDR3aa: CASSPYRSLSNEQFF
CDR3nt: TGTGCCAGCAGCCCATACAGGTCTCTTAGCAATGAGCAGTTCTTC

v_gene: TRBV2
d_gene: NA
abundance: NA
j_gene: TRBJ1-4
CDR3aa: CASSRDIAVEKLFF
CDR3nt: TGTGCCAGCAGCCGGGATATCGCGGTGGAAAAACTGTTTTTT

v_gene: TRBV27
d_gene: TRBD1
abundance: NA
j_gene: TRBJ2-1
CDR3aa: CASSRGQYNEQFF
CDR3nt: TGTGCCAGCAGCAGGGGGCAGTACAATGAGCAGTTCTTC

v_gene: TRBV6-1
d_gene: NA
abundance: NA
j_gene: TRBJ2-5
CDR3aa: CASSEGDRGSQETQYF
CDR3nt: TGTGCCAGCAGTGAAGGGGATCGGGGCAGCCAAGAGACCCAGTACTTC

v_gene: TRBV11-2
d_gene: TRBD1
abundance: NA
j_gene: TRBJ2-7
CDR3aa: CASSLVRGGGDRASYEQYF
CDR3nt: TGTGCCAGCAGCTTAGTTAGAGGGGGTGGGGACAGGGCCTCCTACGAGCAGTACTTC

v_gene: TRBV27
d_gene: TRBD1
abundance: NA
j_gene: TRBJ1-1
CDR3aa: CASSFSRGDTEAFF
CDR3nt: TGTGCCAGCAGTTTTTCCAGGGGGGACACTGAAGCTTTCTTT

v_gene: TRBV19
d_gene: NA
abundance: NA
j_gene: TRBJ1-5
CDR3aa: CASSIGYSNQPQHF
CDR3nt: TGTGCCAGTAGTATAGGATATAGCAATCAGCCCCAGCATTTT

v_gene: TRBV2
d_gene: NA
abundance: NA
j_gene: TRBJ2-5
CDR3aa: CASKGDGETQYF
CDR3nt: TGTGCCAGCAAAGGGGATGGGGAGACCCAGTACTTC

v_gene: TRBV3-1/TRBV3-2
d_gene: NA
abundance: NA
j_gene: TRBJ2-2
CDR3aa: CASSQFRTNTGELFF
CDR3nt: TGTGCCAGCAGCCAGTTCCGGACCAACACCGGGGAGCTGTTTTTT

v_gene: TRBV5-1
d_gene: NA
abundance: NA
j_gene: TRBJ2-1
CDR3aa: CASSLNSDNEQFF
CDR3nt: TGCGCCAGCAGCTTGAATAGCGACAATGAGCAGTTCTTC

v_gene: TRBV7-9
d_gene: NA
abundance: NA
j_gene: TRBJ1-6
CDR3aa: CASSSGLLDSPLHF
CDR3nt: TGTGCCAGCAGCTCGGGCCTCCTGGATTCACCCCTCCACTTT

v_gene: TRBV19
d_gene: TRBD2
abundance: NA
j_gene: TRBJ2-3
CDR3aa: CASSPRLAGGGGTQYF
CDR3nt: TGTGCCAGTAGTCCTCGGTTAGCGGGAGGAGGGGGTACGCAGTATTTT

v_gene: TRBV6-4
d_gene: TRBD2
abundance: once
j_gene: TRBJ2-1
CDR3aa: CASGGLAGVNEQFF
CDR3nt: TGTGCCAGCGGGGGACTAGCGGGAGTGAATGAGCAGTTCTTC

v_gene: TRBV3-1/TRBV3-2
d_gene: TRBD2
abundance: NA
j_gene: TRBJ2-1
CDR3aa: CASSPLGGSVNEQFF
CDR3nt: TGTGCCAGCAGCCCACTCGGCGGGAGCGTTAATGAGCAGTTCTTC

v_gene: TRBV30
d_gene: TRBD1
abundance: once
j_gene: TRBJ1-2
CDR3aa: CAWSTGGRGYTF
CDR3nt: TGTGCCTGGAGTACAGGGGGGAGAGGCTACACCTTC

v_gene: TRBV6-5
d_gene: NA
abundance: NA
j_gene: TRBJ1-4
CDR3aa: CASSLDPDEKLFF
CDR3nt: TGTGCCAGCAGTCTAGACCCGGATGAAAAACTGTTTTTT

v_gene: TRBV5-1
d_gene: TRBD1
abundance: NA
j_gene: TRBJ1-4
CDR3aa: CASSAGQGAGEKLFF
CDR3nt: TGCGCCAGCAGCGCTGGACAGGGCGCCGGGGAAAAACTGTTTTTT

v_gene: TRBV5-6
d_gene: NA
abundance: NA
j_gene: TRBJ2-7
CDR3aa: CASSFPGESYEQYF
CDR3nt: TGTGCCAGCAGCTTTCCAGGGGAGTCCTACGAGCAGTACTTC

v_gene: TRBV7-9
d_gene: NA
abundance: NA
j_gene: TRBJ2-4
CDR3aa: CASSSDDRLVGDIQYF
CDR3nt: TGTGCCAGCAGCTCCGACGACCGGCTAGTTGGGGACATTCAGTACTTC